The 23 T cell receptor beta chains below were found in one sample sequenced in a study of blood T cell repertoires in COVID-19. Clones were read by immunoSEQ multiplex PCR, and TCRdb kept only the in-frame ones, dropping some. The top ten clones hold roughly 7.8% of a sample with over 300,000 clones, over 75% of them seen once. The sequencing input was peripheral blood. The receptor set was obtained from a human donor in a cohort sampled during active COVID-19.

This clone was recorded only once. CDR3 bases: TGTGCCAGCAGCGTAGAACTAGTTGTAGATACGCAGTATTTT. Its translation is CASSVELVVDTQYF. The genes are TRBV9 and TRBJ2-3, with D tentatively TRBD2 (5 bases). Between the trimmed V and J ends, which lost 0 bases and 5 bases, there was a span of 10 bases. This CDR3 comprises 14 residues. Germline-derived CDR1 and CDR2 are SGDLS and YYNGEE. The entire variable domain, with the rest obtained from reference TRBV9 and TRBJ2-3, is as follows: DSGVTQTPKHLITATGQRVTLRCSPRSGDLSVYWYQQSLDQGLQFLIQYYNGEERAKGNILERFSAQQFPDLHSELNLSSLELGDSALYFCASSVELVVDTQYFGPGTRLTVL.

The chain combines TRBV30 with TRBJ2-3; possibly TRBD1 for D (6 bases). Germline CDR1 GTSNPN, CDR2 SVGIG (reference sequence). The CDR3 has 12 amino acids. The germline V and J ends were trimmed by 0 bases and 14 bases, with 15 bases remaining between them. The CDR3 reads CAWSVQGRPPYF. The CDR3 bases are TGTGCCTGGAGTGTACAGGGCAGACCCCCGTATTTT.

The chain uses TRBV3-1 (or the pseudogene TRBV3-2) and TRBJ1-1, with D perhaps TRBD1 (5 bases). Trimming removed 0 bases at V and 1 base at J, with 9 bases between. Germline V gene data show CDR1 as LGHDT and CDR2 as YNNKEL (reference sequence). This CDR3 spans 15 amino acids. CDR3 amino acids: CASSQDYGGNTEAFF. DNA for the CDR3: TGTGCCAGCAGCCAAGATTACGGGGGGAACACTGAAGCTTTCTTT.

This chain links TRBV4-2 with TRBJ2-3; 8 nucleotides match TRBD2. After removal of 2 bases from V and 5 bases from J, the junction contained 6 bases not matched to a gene. The CDR3 has 15 amino acids. CDR1 LGHNA and CDR2 YNFKEQ come from the germline V gene. CDR3 nucleotide sequence: TGTGCCAGCAGCCAACGAGCGGGGGAGAAAGATACGCAGTATTTT. Protein product: CASSQRAGEKDTQYF.

The rearrangement joins TRBV29-1 to TRBJ2-2, with 7 bases identical to TRBD1. Germline CDR1 and CDR2: SQVTM and ANQGSEA. The CDR3 runs to 13 residues. The trim removed 4 bases at V and 8 bases at J, leaving 7 bases unmatched. The DNA of the CDR3 is TGCAGCGTTGTTCAGACAGGGAATGGGGAGCTGTTTTTT. Protein: CSVVQTGNGELFF.

The CDR3 is CASSLVSTQPQHF. DNA of the CDR3: TGTGCCAGCAGTTTAGTATCTACCCAGCCCCAGCATTTT. The rearrangement uses TRBV6-2 or TRBV6-3 and TRBJ1-5; D is ambiguous. The V gene's germline CDR1 is MNHEY and CDR2 SVGEGT. The CDR3 length is 13 residues. Between the trimmed V and J ends, which lost 4 bases and 7 bases, there was a span of 11 bases.

This clone was counted only a few times. The chain is built from TRBV18 and TRBJ1-1, with D perhaps matching TRBD1 (5 bases). V was clipped by 6 bases and J by 1 base, with 9 bases between them. Per germline, CDR1 KGHSH and CDR2 LQKENI. This CDR3 is built from 13 residues. DNA of the CDR3: TGTGCCAGCTCGCTTACAGGGAACACTGAAGCTTTCTTT. Its protein is CASSLTGNTEAFF.

This clone was recorded at least ten times. Other DNA sequences in this sample translate to the same CDR3. The chain uses TRBV18 and TRBJ2-3; no firm D call. Germline loops: CDR1 KGHSH, CDR2 LQKENI. V was shortened by 2 bases and J by 4 bases, with 7 bases between the two germline ends. The CDR3 totals 13 residues. CDR3 sequence reads: CASSPRLADTQYF. CDR3 bases: TGTGCCAGCTCACCAAGACTGGCAGATACGCAGTATTTT.

The chain employs TRBV3-1 (or the pseudogene TRBV3-2) and TRBJ1-2; D ambiguous. Germline V gene data show CDR1 as LGHDT and CDR2 as YNNKEL (reference sequence). The CDR3 is made up of 14 amino acids. The V and J ends lost 0 bases and 8 bases respectively, with 13 bases between them. CDR3 sequence (DNA): TGTGCCAGCAGCCAAGAGGGCAGTCAGACCGGCTACACCTTC. Amino acid sequence: CASSQEGSQTGYTF.

Written as DNA, the CDR3 is TGTGCCAGCAGTTTGGGCGAGGGAGGCTACACCTTC. It translates to CASSLGEGGYTF. The chain combines TRBV12-3 or TRBV12-4 with TRBJ1-2; D is ambiguous. With 3 bases removed from V and 8 bases from J, the gap between germline ends came to 10 bases. CDR3 size: 12 residues.

This chain uses TRBV6-5 with TRBJ2-7; tentatively, D is TRBD1 (6 bases). Germline V gene data show CDR1 as MNHEY and CDR2 as SVGAGI. Trimming shortened V by 0 bases and J by 0 bases, and 12 bases separated the two germline ends. The CDR3 length is 16 residues. CDR3 protein: CASSYSTGEHSYEQYF. The CDR3 DNA is TGTGCCAGCAGTTACTCGACAGGCGAACACTCCTACGAGCAGTACTTC.

This clone occurred once. This chain joins TRBV3-1 (or the pseudogene TRBV3-2) and TRBJ1-6, with D tentatively TRBD1 (5 bases). CDR3 length equals 14 residues. The germline V gene has CDR1 LGHDT and CDR2 YNNKEL (reference sequence). Trimming pared 5 bases from V and 10 bases from J, leaving 15 bases between. Written as DNA, the CDR3 is TGTGCCAGCAGCTCTACCTATGCAGGGTCACCCCTCCACTTT. Protein product: CASSSTYAGSPLHF.

The J gene is TRBJ2-7, the V gene TRBV10-2; tentatively, D is TRBD1 (6 bases). The CDR3 contains 14 residues. V was cut by 5 bases and J by 2 bases, with 13 bases left in between. Germline V gene data show CDR1 as WSHSY and CDR2 as SAAADI. For the CDR3, the DNA is TGCGCCAGCAGTATTAGACAGGAGACCTACGAGCAGTACTTC. Translation: CASSIRQETYEQYF.

In its sample, this clone was seen once. The rearrangement uses TRBV5-1 and TRBJ1-1, with D maybe TRBD1 (5 bases). The CDR3 is 15 residues long. CDR1 is SGHRS, CDR2 YFSETQ, per germline. V lost 3 bases, J lost 3 bases, and 15 bases lay in between. CDR3 nucleotide sequence: TGCGCCAGCAGCTGGGGTGGGGGGTACGACACTGAAGCTTTCTTT. Its protein product is CASSWGGGYDTEAFF.

The chain recombines TRBV9 with TRBJ2-2, with D possibly being TRBD1 (5 bases). There are 16 residues in the CDR3. Trimming shortened V by 0 bases and J by 8 bases, and 17 bases separated the two germline ends. From germline, CDR1 is SGDLS and CDR2 YYNGEE. Here the CDR3 reads CASSVARQPVLGELFF. CDR3 nucleotides: TGTGCCAGCAGCGTAGCCCGACAGCCAGTGCTGGGGGAGCTGTTTTTT.

The gene calls are TRBV6-2 or TRBV6-3 and TRBJ2-3; possible D gene TRBD2, 6 bases. Deletions cut 6 bases from V and 3 bases from J, with 16 bases between. CDR1 and CDR2 from the germline V gene are MNHEY and SVGEGT. CDR3 size: 15 residues. The CDR3 nucleotides read TGTGCCAGCAGCGCCGGGACTGGACGAACAGATACGCAGTATTTT. Protein sequence: CASSAGTGRTDTQYF.

The chain's CDR3 is CAWILQGGRYNEQFF. Written as DNA, the CDR3 is TGTGCCTGGATATTGCAGGGAGGGAGGTACAATGAGCAGTTCTTC. The chain has TRBV30 and TRBJ2-1, with TRBD2 identical over 7 bases. Trimming removed 4 bases from V and 4 bases from J; junction bases left unmatched: 10. Germline V gene sequence: CDR1 GTSNPN, CDR2 SVGIG (reference sequence). CDR3 length: 15 residues.

CDR3 DNA sequence: TGTGCCAGCAGCCCACTGACAGGGGTCCCGGGGAGGCAAGAGACCCAGTACTTC. Amino acids: CASSPLTGVPGRQETQYF. V gene TRBV3-1 (or the pseudogene TRBV3-2) combines with J gene TRBJ2-5; 8 bases are shared with TRBD1. Germline V gene data show CDR1 as LGHDT and CDR2 as YNNKEL (reference sequence). There are 18 residues in the CDR3. V trimming: 4 bases; J trimming: 2 bases; junction bases outside the gene matches: 15.

V usage is TRBV2 and J usage is TRBJ2-6; TRBD1 might be the D (5 bases). The CDR3 loop spans 13 amino acids. Germline CDR1 SNHLY, CDR2 FYNNEI. Between the trimmed V and J ends, which lost 10 bases and 2 bases, there was a span of 9 bases. The CDR3 spells CANSGPGANVLTF. Here the CDR3 DNA reads TGTGCCAACTCAGGGCCTGGGGCCAACGTCCTGACTTTC.

The chain carries TRBV18 and TRBJ1-3; possible D gene TRBD1, 5 bases. Trimming took off 2 bases at V and 0 bases at J, with 11 bases between the two ends. This CDR3 has 16 amino acids. Germline CDR1 and CDR2: KGHSH and LQKENI. The DNA of the CDR3 is TGTGCCAGCTCACCAAGGGACTCCTACTCTGGAAACACCATATATTTT. Its translation is CASSPRDSYSGNTIYF. Based on the CDR3 plus reference TRBV18 and TRBJ1-3, the full variable domain is NAGVMQNPRHLVRRRGQEARLRCSPMKGHSHVYWYRQLPEEGLKFMVYLQKENIIDESGMPKERFSAEFPKEGPSILRIQQVVRGDSAAYFCASSPRDSYSGNTIYFGEGSWLTVV.

The chain links TRBV7-9 to TRBJ1-3, with TRBD1 matching over 9 bases. The CDR3 contains 15 residues. The V and J ends lost 5 bases and 4 bases, in that order; junction bases with no gene match: 6. Per germline, CDR1 SEHNR and CDR2 FQNEAQ (reference sequence). The CDR3 sequence: CASSSGTGFGNTIYF. CDR3 nucleotides: TGTGCCAGCAGCAGTGGGACAGGGTTCGGAAACACCATATATTTT.

The chain's CDR3 is CASSRGGWDTEAFF. The CDR3 nucleotides are TGTGCCAGCAGTCGAGGGGGTTGGGACACTGAAGCTTTCTTT. The chain employs TRBV28 and TRBJ1-1, with D possibly being TRBD1 (6 bases). Germline-derived CDR1 and CDR2 are MDHEN and SYDVKM. V was clipped by 5 bases and J by 3 bases, with 13 bases between them. The CDR3 extends over 14 amino acids.

This chain links TRBV2 with TRBJ1-1, with 7 positions matching TRBD1. The length of the CDR3 is 15 residues. CDR1 and CDR2 from the germline V gene are SNHLY and FYNNEI. V trimming: 7 bases; J trimming: 4 bases; junction bases outside the gene matches: 12. The CDR3 is CASKPTGFMATEAFF. Written as DNA, the CDR3 is TGTGCCAGCAAACCGACAGGGTTTATGGCCACTGAAGCTTTCTTT.